This entry is about one T cell receptor (beta chain). Its antigen is not identified. The junction departs from germline at one end; a sequencing error may be responsible. The record originates from a study of tumor-infiltrating lymphocytes in primary liver carcinoma. Study context: The patients presented with primary liver carcinoma, which was managed through surgical resection. Every sample contained roughly 3.65 to 7.5 million productive TCRbeta reads, and these numbers were similar from one tissue type to another. Overall study results and limits: Less overlap was seen in tumor-adjacent and tumor-blood pairs than in tumor region pairs. Tumors had a significantly higher top-250-clone fraction than blood (p = 0.039).

A primer matching the constant region was used to make TCR beta cDNA from around 460 ng of total RNA. For TCR beta, libraries were produced by three nested multiplex PCR rounds using slightly modified ARM-PCR. Both of the initial two PCR rounds ran for around 9 cycles and employed TRBV1-TRBV30 forward primers alongside a C-beta reverse primer. TCRdb fed the multiplex PCR reads into MiXCR, producing one record per CDR3 protein. The sample includes 300,000 to 350,000 distinct CDR3 sequences, around 60% seen only once; the top ten take about 6.5%. The CDR3 contains 13 residues. The germline V gene has CDR1 MNHNS and CDR2 SASEGT. Germline DNA was extracted too, while blood RNA derived from unsorted whole blood.

This TCR derives from a man aged 40-50 years with primary liver carcinoma and hepatitis B virus infection. Material: peripheral blood. V gene TRBV6-1 combines with J gene TRBJ1-1; D gene ambiguous. Here the CDR3 DNA reads TGTGCCACACTGTCCGGGCTAGACACTGAATCTTTCTTT. Translated: CATLSGLDTESFF.